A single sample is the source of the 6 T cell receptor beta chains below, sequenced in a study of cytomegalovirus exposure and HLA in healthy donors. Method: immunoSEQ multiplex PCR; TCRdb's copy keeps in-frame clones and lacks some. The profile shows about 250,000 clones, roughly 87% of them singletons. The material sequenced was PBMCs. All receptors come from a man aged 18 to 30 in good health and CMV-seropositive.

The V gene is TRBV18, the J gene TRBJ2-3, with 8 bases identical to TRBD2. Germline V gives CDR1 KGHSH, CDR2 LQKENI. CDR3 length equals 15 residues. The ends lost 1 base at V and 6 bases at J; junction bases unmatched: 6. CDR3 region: CASSPRRAGDDTQYF. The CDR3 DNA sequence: TGTGCCAGCTCACCACGTCGAGCGGGAGACGATACGCAGTATTTT.

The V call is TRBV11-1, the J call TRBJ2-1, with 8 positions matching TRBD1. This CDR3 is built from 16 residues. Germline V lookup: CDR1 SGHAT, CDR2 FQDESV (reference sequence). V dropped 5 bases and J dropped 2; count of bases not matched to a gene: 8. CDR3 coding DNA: TGTGCCAGCAGCCTCAGACAGGGGTTGCCCTACAATGAGCAGTTCTTC. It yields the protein CASSLRQGLPYNEQFF.

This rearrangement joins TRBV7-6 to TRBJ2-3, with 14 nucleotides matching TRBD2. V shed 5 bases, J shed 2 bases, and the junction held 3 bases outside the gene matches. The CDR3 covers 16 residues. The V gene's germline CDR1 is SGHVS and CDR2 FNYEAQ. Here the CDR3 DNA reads TGTGCCAGCAGCCCGGGACTAGCGGGAGCCACAGATACGCAGTATTTT. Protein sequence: CASSPGLAGATDTQYF. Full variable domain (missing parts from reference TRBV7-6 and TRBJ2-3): GAGVSQSPRYKVTKRGQDVALRCDPISGHVSLYWYRQALGQGPEFLTYFNYEAQQDKSGLPNDRFSAERPEGSISTLTIQRTEQRDSAMYRCASSPGLAGATDTQYFGPGTRLTVL.

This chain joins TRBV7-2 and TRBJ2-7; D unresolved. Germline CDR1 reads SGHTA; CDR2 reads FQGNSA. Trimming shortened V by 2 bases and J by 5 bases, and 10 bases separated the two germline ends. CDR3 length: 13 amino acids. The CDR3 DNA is TGTGCCAGCAGCTTACTAGGCCGGGACGAGCAGTACTTC. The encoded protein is CASSLLGRDEQYF.

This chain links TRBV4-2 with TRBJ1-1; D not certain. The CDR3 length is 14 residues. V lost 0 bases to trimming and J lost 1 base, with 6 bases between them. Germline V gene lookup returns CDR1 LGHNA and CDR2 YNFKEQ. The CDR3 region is CASSQDPRNTEAFF. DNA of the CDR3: TGTGCCAGCAGCCAAGATCCTCGGAACACTGAAGCTTTCTTT.

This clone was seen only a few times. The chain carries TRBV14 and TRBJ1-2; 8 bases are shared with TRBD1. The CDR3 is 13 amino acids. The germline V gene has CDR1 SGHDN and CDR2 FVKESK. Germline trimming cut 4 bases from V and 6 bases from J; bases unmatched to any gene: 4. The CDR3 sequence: CASSPRQGHGYTF. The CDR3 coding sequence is TGTGCCAGCAGCCCAAGACAGGGGCATGGCTACACCTTC. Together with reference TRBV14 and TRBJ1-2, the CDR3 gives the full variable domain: EAGVTQFPSHSVIEKGQTVTLRCDPISGHDNLYWYRRVMGKEIKFLLHFVKESKQDESGMPNNRFLAERTGGTYSTLKVQPAELEDSGVYFCASSPRQGHGYTFGSGTRLTVV.